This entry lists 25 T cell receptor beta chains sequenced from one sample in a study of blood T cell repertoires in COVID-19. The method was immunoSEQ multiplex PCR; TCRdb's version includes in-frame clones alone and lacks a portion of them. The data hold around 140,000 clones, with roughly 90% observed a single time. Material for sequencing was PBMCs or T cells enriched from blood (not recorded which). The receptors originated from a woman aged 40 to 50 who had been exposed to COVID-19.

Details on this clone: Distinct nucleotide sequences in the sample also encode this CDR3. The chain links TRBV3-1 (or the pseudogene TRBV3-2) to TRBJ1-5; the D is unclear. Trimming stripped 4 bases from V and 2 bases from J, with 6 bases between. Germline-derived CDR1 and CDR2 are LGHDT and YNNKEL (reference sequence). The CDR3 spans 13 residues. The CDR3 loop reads CASSPRGNQPQHF. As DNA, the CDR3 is TGTGCCAGCAGCCCGCGGGGCAATCAGCCCCAGCATTTT.

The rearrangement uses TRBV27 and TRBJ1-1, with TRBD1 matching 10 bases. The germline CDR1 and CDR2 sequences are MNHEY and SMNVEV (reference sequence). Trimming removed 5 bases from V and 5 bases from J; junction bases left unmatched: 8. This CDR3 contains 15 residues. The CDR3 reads CASSTPGQGRTEAFF. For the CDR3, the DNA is TGTGCCAGCAGTACGCCGGGACAGGGGCGGACTGAAGCTTTCTTT.

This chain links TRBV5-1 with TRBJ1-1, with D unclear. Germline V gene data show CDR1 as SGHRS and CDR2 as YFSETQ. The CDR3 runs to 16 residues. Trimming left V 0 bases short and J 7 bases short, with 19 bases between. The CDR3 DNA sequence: TGCGCCAGCAGCTTGGTTCCGGGGATCCAGTCTGGTGAAGCTTTCTTT. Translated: CASSLVPGIQSGEAFF. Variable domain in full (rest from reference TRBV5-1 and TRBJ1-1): KAGVTQTPRYLIKTRGQQVTLSCSPISGHRSVSWYQQTPGQGLQFLFEYFSETQRNKGNFPGRFSGRQFSNSRSEMNVSTLELGDSALYLCASSLVPGIQSGEAFFGQGTRLTVV.

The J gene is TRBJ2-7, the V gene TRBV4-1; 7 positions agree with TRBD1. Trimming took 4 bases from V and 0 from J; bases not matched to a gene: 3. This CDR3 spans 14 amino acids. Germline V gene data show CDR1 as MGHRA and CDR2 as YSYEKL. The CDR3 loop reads CASSPRDSSYEQYF. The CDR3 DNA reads TGCGCCAGCAGCCCAAGGGACAGCTCCTACGAGCAGTACTTC.

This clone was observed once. The DNA for the CDR3 is TGTGCCAGCAGTTCAAGCGGGAGGGGATCCGGGAATGAGCAGTTCTTC. This gives the protein CASSSSGRGSGNEQFF. The rearrangement links TRBV6-2 or TRBV6-3 to TRBJ2-1; TRBD2 matches 10 bases. Germline lookup yields CDR1 MNHEY and CDR2 SVGEGT. The CDR3 runs to 16 residues. The V and J ends lost 4 bases and 7 bases, in that order; junction bases with no gene match: 10.

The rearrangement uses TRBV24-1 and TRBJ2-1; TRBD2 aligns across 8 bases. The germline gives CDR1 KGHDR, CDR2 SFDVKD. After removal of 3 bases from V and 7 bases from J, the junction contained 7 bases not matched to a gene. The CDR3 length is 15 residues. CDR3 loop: CATSDPGLARNEQFF. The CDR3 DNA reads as TGTGCCACCAGTGATCCCGGACTAGCTAGGAATGAGCAGTTCTTC.

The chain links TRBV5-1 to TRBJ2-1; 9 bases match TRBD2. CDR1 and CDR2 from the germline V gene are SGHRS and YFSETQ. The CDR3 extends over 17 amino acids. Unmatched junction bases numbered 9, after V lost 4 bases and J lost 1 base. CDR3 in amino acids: CASSASGDKISYNEQFF. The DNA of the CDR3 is TGCGCCAGCAGCGCTAGCGGGGACAAGATTTCCTACAATGAGCAGTTCTTC. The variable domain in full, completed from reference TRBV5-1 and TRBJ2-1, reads KAGVTQTPRYLIKTRGQQVTLSCSPISGHRSVSWYQQTPGQGLQFLFEYFSETQRNKGNFPGRFSGRQFSNSRSEMNVSTLELGDSALYLCASSASGDKISYNEQFFGPGTRLTVL.

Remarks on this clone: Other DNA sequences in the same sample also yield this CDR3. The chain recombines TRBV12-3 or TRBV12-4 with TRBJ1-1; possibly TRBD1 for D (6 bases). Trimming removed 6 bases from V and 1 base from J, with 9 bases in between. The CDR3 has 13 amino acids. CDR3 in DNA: TGTGCCAGCAGCCGGGGACAGAACACTGAAGCTTTCTTT. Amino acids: CASSRGQNTEAFF.

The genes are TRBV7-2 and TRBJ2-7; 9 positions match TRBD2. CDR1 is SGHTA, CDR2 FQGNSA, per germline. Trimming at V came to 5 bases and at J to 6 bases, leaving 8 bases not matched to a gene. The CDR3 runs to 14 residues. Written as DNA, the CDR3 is TGTGCCAGCAGCCCAGCGGGAGGAGGGGTCGAGCAGTACTTC. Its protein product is CASSPAGGGVEQYF. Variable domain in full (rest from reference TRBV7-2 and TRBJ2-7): GAGVSQSPSNKVTEKGKDVELRCDPISGHTALYWYRQSLGQGLEFLIYFQGNSAPDKSGLPSDRFSAERTGGSVSTLTIQRTQQEDSAVYLCASSPAGGGVEQYFGPGTRLTVT.

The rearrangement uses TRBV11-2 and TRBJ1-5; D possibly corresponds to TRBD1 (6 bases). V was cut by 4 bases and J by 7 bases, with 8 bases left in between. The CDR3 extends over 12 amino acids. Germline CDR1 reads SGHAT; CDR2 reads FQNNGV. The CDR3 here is CASSSGAQPQHF. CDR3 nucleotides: TGTGCCAGCAGCTCAGGGGCCCAGCCCCAGCATTTT. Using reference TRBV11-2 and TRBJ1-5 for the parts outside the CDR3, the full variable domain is EAGVAQSPRYKIIEKRQSVAFWCNPISGHATLYWYQQILGQGPKLLIQFQNNGVVDDSQLPKDRFSAERLKGVDSTLKIQPAKLEDSAVYLCASSSGAQPQHFGDGTRLSIL.

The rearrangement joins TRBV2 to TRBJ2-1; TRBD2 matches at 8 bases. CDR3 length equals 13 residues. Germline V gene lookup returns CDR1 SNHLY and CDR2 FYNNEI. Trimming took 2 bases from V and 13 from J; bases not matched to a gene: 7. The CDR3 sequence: CASSEPAGGQQFF. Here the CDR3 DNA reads TGTGCCAGCAGTGAACCCGCGGGGGGCCAACAGTTCTTC.

CDR3 residues: CASSPQGQYQETQYF. The CDR3 DNA is TGTGCCAGCAGCCCACAGGGCCAGTACCAAGAGACCCAGTACTTC. The chain carries TRBV9 and TRBJ2-5; tentative D call: TRBD1 (6 bases). The germline V gene has CDR1 SGDLS and CDR2 YYNGEE. The CDR3 runs to 15 residues. With 4 bases removed from V and 0 bases from J, the gap between germline ends came to 13 bases.

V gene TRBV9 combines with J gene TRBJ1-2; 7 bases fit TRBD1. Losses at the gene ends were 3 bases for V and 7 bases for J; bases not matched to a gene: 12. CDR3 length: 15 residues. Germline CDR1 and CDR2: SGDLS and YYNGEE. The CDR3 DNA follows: TGTGCCAGCAGCGCCGTACAGGGGAGGTCGGGTGGCTACACCTTC. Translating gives CASSAVQGRSGGYTF.

The DNA of the CDR3 is TGCGCCAGCAGCTTCGGGGACAGCGACTCTGGAAACACCATATATTTT. The encoded protein is CASSFGDSDSGNTIYF. The chain employs TRBV5-1 and TRBJ1-3, with 7 bases identical to TRBD1. J gave up 0 bases and V 2 bases, and 5 bases lay outside the gene matches. Germline assignment: CDR1 SGHRS and CDR2 YFSETQ. The CDR3 consists of 16 residues.

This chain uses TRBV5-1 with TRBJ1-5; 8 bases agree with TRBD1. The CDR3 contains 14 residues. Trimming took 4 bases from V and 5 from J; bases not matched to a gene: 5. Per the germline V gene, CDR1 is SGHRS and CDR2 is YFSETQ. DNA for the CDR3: TGCGCCAGCAGCATAGACAGGGGTCATCAGCCCCAGCATTTT. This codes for CASSIDRGHQPQHF.

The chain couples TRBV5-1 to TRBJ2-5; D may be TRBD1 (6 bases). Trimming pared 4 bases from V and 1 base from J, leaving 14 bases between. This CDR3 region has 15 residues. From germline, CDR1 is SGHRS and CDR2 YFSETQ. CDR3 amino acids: CASSALQGSQETQYF. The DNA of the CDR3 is TGCGCCAGCAGCGCCCTACAGGGTAGCCAAGAGACCCAGTACTTC.

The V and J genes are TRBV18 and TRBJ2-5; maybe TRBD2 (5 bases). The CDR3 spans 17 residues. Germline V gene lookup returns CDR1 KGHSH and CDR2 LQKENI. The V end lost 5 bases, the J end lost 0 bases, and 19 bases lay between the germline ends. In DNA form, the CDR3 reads TGTGCCAGCTCAGCGACACGGCCGGAGGTGTACCAAGAGACCCAGTACTTC. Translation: CASSATRPEVYQETQYF.

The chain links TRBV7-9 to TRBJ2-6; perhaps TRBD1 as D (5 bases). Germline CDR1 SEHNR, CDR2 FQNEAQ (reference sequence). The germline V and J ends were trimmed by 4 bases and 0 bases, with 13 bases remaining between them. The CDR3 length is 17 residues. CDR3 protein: CASSYRTVFSGANVLTF. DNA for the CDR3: TGTGCCAGCAGCTACAGGACGGTTTTCTCTGGGGCCAACGTCCTGACTTTC.

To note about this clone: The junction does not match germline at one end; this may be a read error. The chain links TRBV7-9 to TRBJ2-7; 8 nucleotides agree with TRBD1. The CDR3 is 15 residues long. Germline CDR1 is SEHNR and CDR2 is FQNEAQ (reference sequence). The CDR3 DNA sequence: TGTGCCAGCAGCCCAACGACAGGGGCCTCCCACGAGCAGTACTTC. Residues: CASSPTTGASHEQYF.

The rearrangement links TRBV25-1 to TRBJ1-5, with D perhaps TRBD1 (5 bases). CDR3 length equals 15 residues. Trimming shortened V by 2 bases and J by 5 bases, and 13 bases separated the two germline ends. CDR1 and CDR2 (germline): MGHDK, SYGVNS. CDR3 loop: CASSERGFGDQPQHF. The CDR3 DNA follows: TGTGCCAGCAGTGAAAGGGGCTTCGGCGATCAGCCCCAGCATTTT.

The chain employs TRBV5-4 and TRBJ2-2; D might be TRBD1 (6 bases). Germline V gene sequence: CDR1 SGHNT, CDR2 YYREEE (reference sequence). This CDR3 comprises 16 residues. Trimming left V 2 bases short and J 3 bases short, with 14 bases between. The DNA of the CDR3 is TGTGCCAGCAGCTTCCCTACGGGACAACACACCGGGGAGCTGTTTTTT. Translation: CASSFPTGQHTGELFF. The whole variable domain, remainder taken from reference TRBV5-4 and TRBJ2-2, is ETGVTQSPTHLIKTRGQQVTLRCSSQSGHNTVSWYQQALGQGPQFIFQYYREEENGRGNFPPRFSGLQFPNYSSELNVNALELDDSALYLCASSFPTGQHTGELFFGEGSRLTVL.

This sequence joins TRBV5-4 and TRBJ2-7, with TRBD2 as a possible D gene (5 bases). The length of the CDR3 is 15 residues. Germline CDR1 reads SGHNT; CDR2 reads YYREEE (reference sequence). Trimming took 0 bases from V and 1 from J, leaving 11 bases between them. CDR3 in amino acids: CASSLGTSQSYEQYF. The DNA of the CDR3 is TGTGCCAGCAGCTTGGGGACTTCGCAATCCTACGAGCAGTACTTC.

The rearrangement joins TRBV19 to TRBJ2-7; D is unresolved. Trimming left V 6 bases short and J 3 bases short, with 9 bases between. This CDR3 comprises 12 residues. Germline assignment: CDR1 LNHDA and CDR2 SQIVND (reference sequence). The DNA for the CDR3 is TGTGCCAGTAGCGGAGCCTTCTACGAGCAGTACTTC. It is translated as CASSGAFYEQYF.

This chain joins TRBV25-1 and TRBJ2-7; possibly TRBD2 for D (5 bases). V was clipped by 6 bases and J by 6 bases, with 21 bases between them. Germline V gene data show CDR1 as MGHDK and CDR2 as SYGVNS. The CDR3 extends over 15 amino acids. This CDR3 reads CASSLVAGRRGEQYF. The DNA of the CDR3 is TGTGCCAGCAGCCTCGTGGCGGGCCGACGCGGCGAGCAGTACTTC.

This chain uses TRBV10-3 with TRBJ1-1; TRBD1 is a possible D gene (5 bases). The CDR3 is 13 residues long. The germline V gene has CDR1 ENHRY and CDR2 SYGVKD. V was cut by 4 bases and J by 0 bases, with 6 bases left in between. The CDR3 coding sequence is TGTGCCATCAGTGGACAGATGAACACTGAAGCTTTCTTT. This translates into CAISGQMNTEAFF.